These T cell receptor beta chains were read from a single sample in a study of T cell repertoires in aging, cancer and after chemotherapy. In TCRdb, the multiplex PCR reads were re-called with MiXCR into one record per CDR3 protein. Of hundreds of distinct CDR3 sequences listed, 20% to 30% are singletons. The sequencing input was blood. The receptors derive from a human donor with a blood cancer. The CDR3 runs from the conserved cysteine through the conserved F or W. Fields, in order: V gene, D gene, clone size, J gene, CDR3 DNA, CDR3 protein. A D gene is named only where the DNA matches it firmly. Some rows have no size entry. The others give once, few or many, or a class for an expanded clone.

TRBV27	NA	large	TRBJ2-5	TGTGCCAGCAGTTTATCAGGGACAAATGCGTTATCGGAGACCCAGTACTTC	CASSLSGTNALSETQYF
TRBV7-9	NA	NA	TRBJ1-6	TGTGCCAGCAGCCCTCCGATTAGGGGAGGAAATTCACCCCTCCACTTT	CASSPPIRGGNSPLHF
TRBV7-2	NA	NA	TRBJ1-1	TGTGCCAGCAGCCCCCCCCCAAAGTTGAACACTGAAGCTTTCTTT	CASSPPPKLNTEAFF
TRBV4-2	NA	NA	TRBJ1-6	TGTGCCAGCAGCCAAGATAAGGTTGCGGATTCACCCCTCCACTTT	CASSQDKVADSPLHF
TRBV30	NA	large	TRBJ2-1	TGTGCCTTTTCCGGGAGTAGGCTCAACAATGAGCAGTTCTTC	CAFSGSRLNNEQFF
TRBV7-6	NA	medium-sized	TRBJ1-1	TGTGCCAGCAGCCAACAGGAGAACACTGAAGCTTTCTTT	CASSQQENTEAFF
TRBV4-3	TRBD1	few	TRBJ1-6	TGCGCCAGCAGCCAAACCGGGACAGGGAATTCACCCCTCCACTTT	CASSQTGTGNSPLHF
TRBV7-9	NA	few	TRBJ2-7	TGTGCCAGCAGCCCTACAAGGGTGGTCGGGACCTACAACGAGCAGTACTTC	CASSPTRVVGTYNEQYF
TRBV6-1	NA	medium-sized	TRBJ2-7	TGTGCCAGCAGTGCAATCGGGTCCTATGAGTACTTC	CASSAIGSYEYF
TRBV5-1	TRBD2	NA	TRBJ2-5	TGCGCCAGCAGCTCCCAACTAGCGGGGCGCCAAGAGACCCAGTACTTC	CASSSQLAGRQETQYF
TRBV6-5	TRBD1	medium-sized	TRBJ1-5	TGTGCCAGCACTCACGCGGGTAGGAGGGGGCGCACGGATCAGCCCCAGCATTTT	CASTHAGRRGRTDQPQHF
TRBV19	TRBD1	NA	TRBJ1-1	TGTGCCAGTTTGGACAGGCTGAACACTGAAGCTTTCTTT	CASLDRLNTEAFF
TRBV29-1	TRBD1	NA	TRBJ2-7	TGCAGCGGGGTGACAGGGGGTGGGGACGAGCAGTACTTC	CSGVTGGGDEQYF
TRBV5-6	TRBD1	medium-sized	TRBJ2-6	TGTGCCAGCAGCCTGGACAGGGGGCGCCCCGGGGCCAACGTCCTGACTTTC	CASSLDRGRPGANVLTF
TRBV6-1	NA	medium-sized	TRBJ1-3	TGTGCCAGCAGTTGGACTCGGGGAAGGACTGGAAACACCATATATTTT	CASSWTRGRTGNTIYF
TRBV28	NA	few	TRBJ1-5	TGTGCCAGCAGCGCAGACACCTATAGCAATCAGCCCCAGCATTTT	CASSADTYSNQPQHF
TRBV10-2	NA	medium-sized	TRBJ1-2	TGCGCCAGCTGGGCGACAGCCGGGAGGGACTATGGCTACACCTTC	CASWATAGRDYGYTF
TRBV19	NA	large	TRBJ2-2	TGTGCCAGTACTTGGGTAACCGGGGAGCTGTTTTTT	CASTWVTGELFF
TRBV29-1	NA	large	TRBJ2-1	TGCAGCGTGCCGGGTGCCCGCTCCTACAATGAGCAGTTCTTC	CSVPGARSYNEQFF
TRBV30	NA	few	TRBJ1-5	TGTGCCTGGAGTCCTGCCAGGGCTTATCAGCCCCAGCATTTT	CAWSPARAYQPQHF
TRBV5-4	NA	large	TRBJ2-7	TGTGCCAGCAGCTTGGAACGGGAATACGAGCAGTACTTC	CASSLEREYEQYF
TRBV7-3	NA	NA	TRBJ2-1	TGTGCCAGCAGCTCTGGGAGGGGGACAGGTTACAATGAGCAGTTCTTC	CASSSGRGTGYNEQFF
TRBV20-1	TRBD2	large	TRBJ2-7	TGCAGTGCCCAACCGGGACTAGCGGGAGACGAGCAGTACTTC	CSAQPGLAGDEQYF
TRBV28	NA	NA	TRBJ2-1	TGTGCCAGCAGTTGGAGTTCCAATGAGCAGTTCTTC	CASSWSSNEQFF
TRBV28	NA	NA	TRBJ1-5	TGTGCCATACAGGGTAGGCGCAATCAGCCCCAGCATTTT	CAIQGRRNQPQHF
TRBV5-4	NA	medium-sized	TRBJ2-1	TGTGCCAGCAGCTTGGCCTCGTCAGGAATCGAGCAGTTCTTC	CASSLASSGIEQFF
TRBV4-1	NA	NA	TRBJ1-3	TGCGCCAGCAGCCAGGGAGACCTCTCTGGAAACACCATATATTTT	CASSQGDLSGNTIYF
TRBV11-2	NA	medium-sized	TRBJ2-1	TGTGCCAGCAGCCTCCTCCTTCGGGCAGGGGAGCAGTTCTTC	CASSLLLRAGEQFF
TRBV5-4	TRBD1	medium-sized	TRBJ1-6	TGTGCCAGCAGCCCAAGAGACAGGGGGTATAATTCACCCCTCCACTTT	CASSPRDRGYNSPLHF
TRBV7-9	NA	few	TRBJ1-1	TGTGCCAGCAGCTTAATCAGGGGGAACACTGAAGCTTTCTTT	CASSLIRGNTEAFF
TRBV27	NA	few	TRBJ1-5	TGTGCCAGCAGTTTATCAGGGGGCAATCAGCCCCAGCATTTT	CASSLSGGNQPQHF
TRBV19	TRBD1	NA	TRBJ1-2	TGTGCCAGTAAGATAATGGGGACAGATGGCTACACCTTC	CASKIMGTDGYTF
TRBV5-6	TRBD1	medium-sized	TRBJ2-2	TGTGCCAGCAGCAGGGGGACAGGGGGCACCGGGGAGCTGTTTTTT	CASSRGTGGTGELFF
TRBV20-1	NA	NA	TRBJ2-1	TGCAGTGCCTTTAGATCAGGGGTTTACAATGAGCAGTTCTTC	CSAFRSGVYNEQFF
TRBV20-1	NA	NA	TRBJ1-5	TGCAGTGCGACTCCGGGCAGCAATCAGCCCCAGCATTTT	CSATPGSNQPQHF
TRBV21-1	NA	hyperexpanded	TRBJ1-2	TGTGCCAGCAGCAAACAGGGGGGAGATAACTATGGCTACACCTTC	CASSKQGGDNYGYTF